Following are 17 T cell receptor beta chains from one sample sequenced in a study of cytomegalovirus exposure and HLA in healthy donors. PCR used 60 Vbeta primers and 13 Jbeta primers. Sequencing used immunoSEQ multiplex PCR; TCRdb keeps in-frame clones, though not all of them. The sample has over 100,000 clones, approximately 80% seen once. Specimen: PBMCs. All receptors derive from a woman aged 18-30 years in good health and CMV-seropositive.

The rearrangement uses TRBV9 and TRBJ2-5, with 8 bases aligning to TRBD2. Germline V CDR1 and CDR2: SGDLS, YYNGEE. Trimming cost V 3 bases and J 5 bases; bases outside gene matches: 3. The CDR3 totals 13 residues. DNA for the CDR3: TGTGCCAGCAGCGCGGGGGGGTGGGAGACCCAGTACTTC. This encodes CASSAGGWETQYF.

The chain carries TRBV6-5 and TRBJ1-4; D remains unclear. Trimming took off 5 bases at V and 3 bases at J, with 10 bases between the two ends. The length of the CDR3 is 14 residues. Germline assignment: CDR1 MNHEY and CDR2 SVGAGI. For the CDR3, the DNA is TGTGCCAGCAGTCCCTTGCAGGCTAATGAAAAACTGTTTTTT. Encoded protein: CASSPLQANEKLFF.

The V call is TRBV29-1, the J call TRBJ2-5; 7 nucleotides align to TRBD1. CDR1 is SQVTM and CDR2 is ANQGSEA in the germline V gene. V lost 2 bases to trimming and J lost 4 bases; unmatched junction nucleotides: 4. CDR3 length equals 13 residues. Written as DNA, the CDR3 is TGCAGCGTTGAAAGGGGGCTTGGAGAGACCCAGTACTTC. Encoded protein: CSVERGLGETQYF.

This clone was picked up a small number of times. The chain is built from TRBV28 and TRBJ1-1, with a weak D call TRBD1 (6 bases). The CDR3 covers 15 residues. Trimming shortened V by 10 bases and J by 4 bases, and 22 bases separated the two germline ends. Germline V lookup: CDR1 MDHEN, CDR2 SYDVKM. DNA of the CDR3: TGTGCCACCTGGGGGTTGGGGGGGCGGAGCACTGAAGCTTTCTTT. Translation gives CATWGLGGRSTEAFF.

With regard to this clone: The likely explanation is a read error, given a far larger clone one base away. This CDR3 is missing its conserved last phenylalanine or tryptophan, likely due to a read error. The J gene is TRBJ2-2, the V gene TRBV7-3; TRBD1 aligns across 10 bases. This CDR3 contains 16 residues. Germline CDR1 is SGHTA and CDR2 is FQGTGA. Trimming at V came to 2 bases and at J to 3 bases, leaving 3 bases not matched to a gene. The CDR3 nucleotides are TGTGCCAGCAGCTTAGGAGGGACAGGGGACACCGGGGAGCTGTTTGTT. It codes for CASSLGGTGDTGELFV.

The gene calls are TRBV27 and TRBJ1-5; D is possibly TRBD1 (6 bases). The CDR3 is 13 amino acids. The germline V gene encodes CDR1 MNHEY and CDR2 SMNVEV (reference sequence). The V and J ends lost 6 bases and 4 bases respectively, with 10 bases between them. The CDR3 bases are TGTGCCAGCAGAGGGCAGGGGAATCAGCCCCAGCATTTT. It encodes CASRGQGNQPQHF.

This chain connects TRBV19 to TRBJ2-5; D not resolved. V was clipped by 3 bases and J by 5 bases, with 10 bases between them. The CDR3 sequence is 13 residues long. CDR1 LNHDA and CDR2 SQIVND come from the germline V gene (reference sequence). The DNA of the CDR3 is TGTGCCAGTAGTATCCAGAATGTCGAGACCCAGTACTTC. Its translation is CASSIQNVETQYF.

This clone was seen once. The chain combines TRBV28 with TRBJ1-2; 8 bases agree with TRBD1. Trimming cost V 1 base and J 3 bases; bases outside gene matches: 7. The germline CDR1 and CDR2 sequences are MDHEN and SYDVKM. This CDR3 comprises 16 residues. Here the CDR3 DNA reads TGTGCCAGCAGTTTATTTGGAGGGACAGGCGACTATGGCTACACCTTC. Translation: CASSLFGGTGDYGYTF.

V gene TRBV27 combines with J gene TRBJ2-1; 8 bases match TRBD1. The CDR3 has 15 amino acids. With 6 bases clipped from V and 4 bases from J, the junction kept 8 bases outside the gene matches. CDR1 and CDR2 (germline): MNHEY, SMNVEV (reference sequence). CDR3 in DNA: TGTGCCAGCAGCCTCGGACAGGGTGGGTACAATGAGCAGTTCTTC. Amino acid sequence: CASSLGQGGYNEQFF.

The V and J genes are TRBV9 and TRBJ2-1; 9 nucleotides match TRBD2. The CDR3 sequence is 17 residues long. CDR1 SGDLS and CDR2 YYNGEE come from the germline V gene. The junction had 10 bases not matched to a gene; V was cut back by 0 bases and J by 6 bases. In DNA, the CDR3 is TGTGCCAGCAGCGTAGGGGGGGCGGGAGGGAAAGGCAATGAGCAGTTCTTC. It translates to CASSVGGAGGKGNEQFF.

This CDR3 reads CASTRLAGVSYNEQFF. The CDR3 bases are TGTGCCAGCACCAGACTAGCGGGAGTATCATACAATGAGCAGTTCTTC. The chain recombines TRBV2 with TRBJ2-1; 12 nucleotides match TRBD2. CDR1 and CDR2 (germline): SNHLY, FYNNEI. The CDR3 has 16 amino acids. V trimming: 7 bases; J trimming: 4 bases; junction bases outside the gene matches: 8. The variable domain in full, completed from reference TRBV2 and TRBJ2-1, reads EPEVTQTPSHQVTQMGQEVILRCVPISNHLYFYWYRQILGQKVEFLVSFYNNEISEKSEIFDDQFSVERPDGSNFTLKIRSTKLEDSAMYFCASTRLAGVSYNEQFFGPGTRLTVL.

This rearrangement joins TRBV30 to TRBJ2-1, with D possibly being TRBD2 (5 bases). The CDR3 consists of 16 residues. Deletions cut 2 bases from V and 0 bases from J, with 14 bases between. Germline V lookup: CDR1 GTSNPN, CDR2 SVGIG (reference sequence). DNA of the CDR3: TGTGCCTGGAGTACTACCTGGAGCGGCTCCTACAATGAGCAGTTCTTC. It encodes CAWSTTWSGSYNEQFF.

This rearrangement joins TRBV10-3 to TRBJ2-3; TRBD2 aligns across 10 bases. The CDR3 sequence is 14 residues long. V shed 6 bases and J 4 bases; nucleotides not matched to a gene: 4. The V gene's germline CDR1 is ENHRY and CDR2 SYGVKD. DNA for the CDR3: TGTGCCATCAGCCCTAGCGGGAGCCCAGATACGCAGTATTTT. Its protein is CAISPSGSPDTQYF.

The chain employs TRBV7-2 and TRBJ2-5, with D maybe TRBD1 (7 bases). The CDR3 extends over 13 amino acids. The ends were cut back, 7 bases at V and 5 bases at J, with 14 bases in the middle. Per germline, CDR1 SGHTA and CDR2 FQGNSA. CDR3 sequence (DNA): TGTGCCAGCACCCGACTAGGGGGCGAGACCCAGTACTTC. Translating it yields CASTRLGGETQYF.

V gene TRBV6-1 combines with J gene TRBJ1-4, with 8 bases identical to TRBD1. The junction had 6 bases not matched to a gene; V was cut back by 2 bases and J by 7 bases. The CDR3 length is 15 residues. Per germline, CDR1 MNHNS and CDR2 SASEGT. The CDR3 loop reads CASSEWPGGREKLFF. DNA for the CDR3: TGTGCCAGCAGTGAATGGCCAGGGGGCCGTGAAAAACTGTTTTTT.

The rearrangement uses TRBV7-2 and TRBJ2-7; 8 positions agree with TRBD2. The CDR3 totals 15 residues. In germline, CDR1 is SGHTA, CDR2 FQGNSA. Trimming cost V 5 bases and J 6 bases; bases outside gene matches: 12. The CDR3: CASSPGGAGGLEQYF. The DNA for the CDR3 is TGTGCCAGCAGCCCGGGGGGGGCGGGAGGACTCGAGCAGTACTTC.

The rearrangement uses TRBV28 and TRBJ2-1; tentatively, D is TRBD2 (5 bases). CDR3 length equals 16 residues. CDR1 is MDHEN, CDR2 SYDVKM, per germline. Trimming cost V 2 bases and J 6 bases, with 17 bases left between them. The CDR3, as DNA: TGTGCCAGCAGTTTAGGTTGGGAGTTGGCTTCCAATGAGCAGTTCTTC. It encodes CASSLGWELASNEQFF.